This T cell receptor beta chain was profiled in a study of brain T cells in children with intractable seizures. Assay: immunoSEQ multiplex PCR; the TCRdb copy retains only in-frame clones and omits some. The sample records under 150,000 clones, 94% being singletons. The germline V and J ends were trimmed by 2 bases and 5 bases, with 4 bases remaining between them. CDR3 length equals 10 residues. Per the germline V gene, CDR1 is DFQATT and CDR2 is SNEGSKA (reference sequence). The sample here was peripheral blood, taken at surgery. The chain combines TRBV20-1 with TRBJ2-7, with D unresolved. The clonotype originates from a boy under two years old with hemimegalencephaly and intractable seizures. CDR3 region: CSARWDEQYF. CDR3 in DNA: TGCAGTGCTAGATGGGACGAGCAGTACTTC.